The rows below give T cell receptor beta chains drawn from one sample of a study of neurological immune-mediated disorders. One entry per CDR3 protein results from TCRdb running MiXCR on the 5' RACE reads. Here the sample spans 81,000 or so distinct CDR3 sequences, approximately 13% being singletons. The sequencing sample was made of PBMCs. The receptors originated from a female donor with HTLV-1-associated myelopathy (HAM/TSP). Each CDR3 is given with its conserved first and last residue. D genes are given only for firm matches. Some rows have no size entry. The others give once, few or many, or a class for an expanded clone.

cdr3_aa: CASSDLAGSTDTQYF; cdr3_nt: TGTGCCAGCAGTGACCTAGCGGGGAGTACAGATACGCAGTATTTT; v_call: TRBV2; cdr3_length: 15; d_call: TRBD2; clone_size: many; j_call: TRBJ2-3
cdr3_aa: CASSIDRVKSPLHF; cdr3_nt: TGTGCAAGTAGTATCGACAGGGTGAAGTCACCCCTCCACTTT; v_call: TRBV19; cdr3_length: 14; d_call: TRBD1; clone_size: NA; j_call: TRBJ1-6
cdr3_aa: CASSLQGMGYEQYF; cdr3_nt: TGTGCCAGCAGTCTACAGGGAATGGGATACGAGCAGTACTTC; v_call: TRBV28; cdr3_length: 14; d_call: NA; clone_size: NA; j_call: TRBJ2-7
cdr3_aa: CATSRDGSSSYEQYF; cdr3_nt: TGTGCTACCAGCAGAGATGGATCGAGCTCCTACGAGCAGTACTTC; v_call: TRBV15; cdr3_length: 15; d_call: NA; clone_size: many; j_call: TRBJ2-7
cdr3_aa: CASSLDPGTGANEQFF; cdr3_nt: TGCGCCAGCAGCTTGGACCCCGGGACAGGGGCCAATGAGCAGTTCTTC; v_call: TRBV5-1; cdr3_length: 16; d_call: TRBD1; clone_size: many; j_call: TRBJ2-1
cdr3_aa: CASSLVWDRGETQYF; cdr3_nt: TGTGCCAGCAGCTTAGTCTGGGACAGGGGAGAGACCCAGTACTTC; v_call: TRBV7-2; cdr3_length: 15; d_call: TRBD1; clone_size: many; j_call: TRBJ2-5
cdr3_aa: CASSARDGTYSPLHF; cdr3_nt: TGTGCCAGCAGTGCCCGGGACGGAACCTATTCACCCCTCCACTTT; v_call: TRBV27; cdr3_length: 15; d_call: NA; clone_size: NA; j_call: TRBJ1-6
cdr3_aa: CSVDSQGTDTQYF; cdr3_nt: TGCAGCGTTGATAGCCAGGGTACAGATACGCAGTATTTT; v_call: TRBV29-1; cdr3_length: 13; d_call: NA; clone_size: many; j_call: TRBJ2-3
cdr3_aa: CASSLSDRANIQYF; cdr3_nt: TGTGCCAGCAGCCTGTCGGACAGGGCGAACATTCAGTACTTC; v_call: TRBV14; cdr3_length: 14; d_call: TRBD1; clone_size: many; j_call: TRBJ2-4
cdr3_aa: CASSPNTADTQYF; cdr3_nt: TGTGCCAGCAGCCCTAACACCGCAGATACGCAGTATTTT; v_call: TRBV12-3/TRBV12-4; cdr3_length: 13; d_call: NA; clone_size: many; j_call: TRBJ2-3
cdr3_aa: CASSLFGGSTDTQYF; cdr3_nt: TGTGCCAGCAGTTTATTCGGGGGGAGCACAGATACGCAGTATTTT; v_call: TRBV12-3/TRBV12-4; cdr3_length: 15; d_call: TRBD2; clone_size: NA; j_call: TRBJ2-3
cdr3_aa: CASSLNHQISTGELFF; cdr3_nt: TGCGCCAGCAGCCTGAACCACCAGATCTCCACCGGGGAGCTGTTTTTT; v_call: TRBV4-1; cdr3_length: 16; d_call: NA; clone_size: NA; j_call: TRBJ2-2
cdr3_aa: CAWSSPGLAGGGATGELFF; cdr3_nt: TGTGCCTGGAGTTCTCCGGGACTAGCGGGGGGAGGTGCAACCGGGGAGCTGTTTTTT; v_call: TRBV30; cdr3_length: 19; d_call: TRBD2; clone_size: NA; j_call: TRBJ2-2
cdr3_aa: CSVESGYRYTF; cdr3_nt: TGCAGCGTTGAATCAGGGTACCGCTACACCTTC; v_call: TRBV29-1; cdr3_length: 11; d_call: NA; clone_size: many; j_call: TRBJ1-2
cdr3_aa: CASRGVVAGELFF; cdr3_nt: TGTGCCAGCAGGGGCGTGGTGGCCGGGGAGCTGTTTTTT; v_call: TRBV28; cdr3_length: 13; d_call: NA; clone_size: many; j_call: TRBJ2-2
cdr3_aa: CASSIVEGGIYNEQFF; cdr3_nt: TGTGCCAGCAGTATAGTAGAAGGGGGGATATACAATGAGCAGTTCTTC; v_call: TRBV28; cdr3_length: 16; d_call: NA; clone_size: NA; j_call: TRBJ2-1
cdr3_aa: CASSLEGGPSTDTQYF; cdr3_nt: TGCGCCAGCAGCTTAGAGGGGGGTCCTAGCACAGATACGCAGTATTTT; v_call: TRBV5-1; cdr3_length: 16; d_call: NA; clone_size: many; j_call: TRBJ2-3
cdr3_aa: CASTSPGFGTDTQYF; cdr3_nt: TGCGCCAGCACCTCTCCAGGGTTTGGCACAGATACGCAGTATTTT; v_call: TRBV5-1; cdr3_length: 15; d_call: NA; clone_size: many; j_call: TRBJ2-3
cdr3_aa: CASSATDSHEQYF; cdr3_nt: TGTGCCAGCAGCGCAACGGACAGCCACGAGCAGTACTTC; v_call: TRBV5-5; cdr3_length: 13; d_call: NA; clone_size: NA; j_call: TRBJ2-7
cdr3_aa: CASSKVSRQGRQYF; cdr3_nt: TGTGCCAGCAGCAAAGTGTCCCGACAGGGGAGACAGTACTTC; v_call: TRBV21-1; cdr3_length: 14; d_call: NA; clone_size: many; j_call: TRBJ2-7
cdr3_aa: CASSILAGATPSTDTQYF; cdr3_nt: TGTGCCAGCAGCATACTAGCGGGGGCCACTCCTAGCACAGATACGCAGTATTTT; v_call: TRBV7-2; cdr3_length: 18; d_call: TRBD2; clone_size: many; j_call: TRBJ2-3
cdr3_aa: CASSLKPKRDRGPNEQFF; cdr3_nt: TGTGCCAGCAGTTTGAAGCCTAAACGGGACAGGGGCCCCAATGAGCAGTTCTTC; v_call: TRBV27; cdr3_length: 18; d_call: TRBD1; clone_size: many; j_call: TRBJ2-1
cdr3_aa: CASAGASYEQYF; cdr3_nt: TGTGCCAGCGCGGGGGCCTCCTACGAGCAGTACTTC; v_call: TRBV11-3; cdr3_length: 12; d_call: NA; clone_size: many; j_call: TRBJ2-7
cdr3_aa: CASSLEGVTSYNEQFF; cdr3_nt: TGCGCCAGCAGCTTGGAAGGGGTGACTTCCTACAATGAGCAGTTCTTC; v_call: TRBV5-1; cdr3_length: 16; d_call: NA; clone_size: many; j_call: TRBJ2-1
cdr3_aa: CSARKQGIQETQYF; cdr3_nt: TGCAGTGCTAGAAAGCAGGGTATCCAAGAGACCCAGTACTTC; v_call: TRBV20-1; cdr3_length: 14; d_call: NA; clone_size: many; j_call: TRBJ2-5
cdr3_aa: CASSLGGAGTADTQYF; cdr3_nt: TGTGCCAGCAGCTTAGGCGGGGCAGGGACGGCAGATACGCAGTATTTT; v_call: TRBV11-2; cdr3_length: 16; d_call: NA; clone_size: many; j_call: TRBJ2-3
cdr3_aa: CSAYPAGQGTEQYF; cdr3_nt: TGCAGTGCTTACCCGGCCGGACAGGGAACCGAGCAGTACTTC; v_call: TRBV20-1; cdr3_length: 14; d_call: TRBD1; clone_size: many; j_call: TRBJ2-7
cdr3_aa: CASSPLSGGEQYF; cdr3_nt: TGTGCCAGCTCACCCCTATCAGGGGGCGAGCAGTACTTC; v_call: TRBV18; cdr3_length: 13; d_call: TRBD1; clone_size: many; j_call: TRBJ2-7
cdr3_aa: CASSPAPLAGGNEQFF; cdr3_nt: TGTGCCAGCAGCCCAGCTCCACTAGCGGGGGGTAATGAGCAGTTCTTC; v_call: TRBV12-3/TRBV12-4; cdr3_length: 16; d_call: TRBD2; clone_size: many; j_call: TRBJ2-1
cdr3_aa: CASSADRGGTGELFF; cdr3_nt: TGTGCCAGCAGCGCAGACAGGGGGGGTACCGGGGAGCTGTTTTTT; v_call: TRBV9; cdr3_length: 15; d_call: TRBD1; clone_size: many; j_call: TRBJ2-2
cdr3_aa: CASSVAGGPGELFF; cdr3_nt: TGTGCCAGCAGCGTAGCGGGGGGGCCCGGGGAGCTGTTTTTT; v_call: TRBV9; cdr3_length: 14; d_call: TRBD2; clone_size: NA; j_call: TRBJ2-2